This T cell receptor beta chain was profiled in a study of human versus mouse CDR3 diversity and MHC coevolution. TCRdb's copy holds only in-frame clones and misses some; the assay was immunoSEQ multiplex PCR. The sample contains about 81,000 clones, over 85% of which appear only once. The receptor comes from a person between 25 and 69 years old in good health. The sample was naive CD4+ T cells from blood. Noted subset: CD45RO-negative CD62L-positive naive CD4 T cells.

CDR3 DNA: TGCGCCAGCAGCTTGGCCAGTAGCGGGGGCGCATACAATGAGCAGTTCTTC. Amino acids: CASSLASSGGAYNEQFF. This chain links TRBV5-1 with TRBJ2-1; TRBD2 agrees at 9 bases. CDR1 SGHRS and CDR2 YFSETQ come from the germline V gene. Unmatched junction bases numbered 8, after V lost 0 bases and J lost 4 bases. The length of the CDR3 is 17 residues.